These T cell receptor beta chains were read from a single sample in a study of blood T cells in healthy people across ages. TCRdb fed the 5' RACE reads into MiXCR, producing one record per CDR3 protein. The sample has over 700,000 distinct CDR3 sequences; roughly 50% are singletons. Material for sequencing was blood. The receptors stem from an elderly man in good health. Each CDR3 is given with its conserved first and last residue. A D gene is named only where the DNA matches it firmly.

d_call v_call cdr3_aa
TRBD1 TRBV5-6 CASSLVAGGYQNIQYF
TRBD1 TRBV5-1 CASSSPGQTAGYTF
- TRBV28 CASSQYSGFRADTQYF
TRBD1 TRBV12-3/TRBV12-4 CASSPTGVSLYEQYF
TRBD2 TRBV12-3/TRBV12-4 CASRDLAGVSKNIQYF
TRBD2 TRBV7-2 CASSLSPWAGVSGYEQYF
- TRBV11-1 CASSPLSARNAETQYF
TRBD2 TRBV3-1 CASSPRGTTNEQFF
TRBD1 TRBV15 CATSRGQGYEKLFF
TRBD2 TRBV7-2 CASSLASTSSGSHEQYF
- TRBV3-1 CASSTRLGGDTLHF
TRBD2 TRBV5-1 CASSFGRVNEQYF
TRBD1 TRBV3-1 CPSSPRQGSMEGYTF
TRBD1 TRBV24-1 CATSEPTSRTGKGYEQYF
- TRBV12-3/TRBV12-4 CASSLARLGAYNEQFF
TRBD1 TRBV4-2 CASSLDDRGDTEAFF
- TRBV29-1 CSSGEGYGYTF
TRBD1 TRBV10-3 CAVGTDAYEQYF
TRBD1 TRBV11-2 CASSLRTGSIAKNIQYF
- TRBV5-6 CASSLFSGPSYNEQFF
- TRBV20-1 CSAGDDEFGTEAFF
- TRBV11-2 CASRGPLASGHRDAYF
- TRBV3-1 CASSQGGDISRHYGYTF
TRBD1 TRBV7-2 CASSPRDRVKQYF
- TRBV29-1 CSVAAFSNEKLFF
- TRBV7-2 CASSRAGGSNQPQHF
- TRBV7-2 CVGSSRRDNEQYF
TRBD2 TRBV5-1 CASSSGTSGDEQFF
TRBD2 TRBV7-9 CASSPRGSGVQETQYF
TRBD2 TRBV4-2 CASSQDQQRGIYEQYF
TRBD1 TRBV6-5 CASSPTGANSNQPQHF
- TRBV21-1 CASIPSRAGLRYEQYF